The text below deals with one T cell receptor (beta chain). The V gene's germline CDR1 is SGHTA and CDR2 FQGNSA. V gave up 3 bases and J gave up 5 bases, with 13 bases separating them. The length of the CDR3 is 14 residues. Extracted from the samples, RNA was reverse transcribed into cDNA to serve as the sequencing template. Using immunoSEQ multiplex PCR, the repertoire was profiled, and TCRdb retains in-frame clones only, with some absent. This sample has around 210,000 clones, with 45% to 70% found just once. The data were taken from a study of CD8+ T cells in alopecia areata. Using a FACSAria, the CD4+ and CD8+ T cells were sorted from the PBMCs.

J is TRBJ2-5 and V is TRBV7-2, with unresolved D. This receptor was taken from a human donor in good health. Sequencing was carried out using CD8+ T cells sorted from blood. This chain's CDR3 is CASSLRSAWETQYF. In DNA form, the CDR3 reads TGTGCCAGCAGCTTGCGCTCGGCCTGGGAGACCCAGTACTTC.